The table lists the clone carrying this TCR beta chain with many counts. This sample is drawn from a study of T-cell reconstitution after alpha-beta-depleted transplantation in children. As it was prepared, the TCRbeta library received unique molecular identifiers. In TCRdb, the PCR reads were re-called with MiXCR into one record per CDR3 protein. This repertoire shows about 230,000 distinct CDR3 sequences, approximately 9.7% found once; its top ten account for approximately 4.7%. The V and J ends lost 4 bases and 9 bases respectively, with 11 bases between them. Per germline, CDR1 SGHRS and CDR2 YFSETQ. The CDR3 sequence is 12 residues long.

This chain connects TRBV5-1 to TRBJ2-1, with a possible D match to TRBD1 (5 bases). This receptor was identified in a human donor who donated a stem cell graft to a child with SCID. Sequences were derived from PBMCs from the stem cell graft donor, sampled from the stem cell graft. The chain's CDR3 is CASSLGQSEQFF. The CDR3, as DNA: TGCGCCAGCAGCCTTGGACAATCTGAGCAGTTCTTC. Using reference TRBV5-1 and TRBJ2-1 for the parts outside the CDR3, the full variable domain is KAGVTQTPRYLIKTRGQQVTLSCSPISGHRSVSWYQQTPGQGLQFLFEYFSETQRNKGNFPGRFSGRQFSNSRSEMNVSTLELGDSALYLCASSLGQSEQFFGPGTRLTVL.